This T cell receptor (beta chain) is drawn from a study of T cell clones after liver transplantation. Turning to the study itself: Samples came from ITN030ST, which attempted immunosuppression withdrawal within 2 years of liver transplantation. Tolerant meant at least one year fully off immunosuppression without liver enzymes above twice normal. Blood was drawn pre-transplant, before withdrawal, and after full or failed withdrawal. Apart from a few HCV-positive recipients, transplants were for non-autoimmune, non-viral reasons.

The repertoire was sequenced with immunoSEQ multiplex PCR; TCRdb's copy has only in-frame clones and lacks some. The sample has about 74,000 clones, 80% seen once. This clone was picked up a small number of times. Other DNA variants within this sample encode the same CDR3. The receptor was isolated from a human donor who received a liver transplant. Sequencing was performed on CD4+ T cells from blood, taken before liver transplant.

The DNA for the CDR3 is TGTGCCAGCAGCTTAGGGGGCTCTGGGGCCAACGTCCTGACTTTC. It yields the protein CASSLGGSGANVLTF. The chain joins TRBV7-2 to TRBJ2-6; no firm D call. Germline CDR1 is SGHTA and CDR2 is FQGNSA. V lost 1 base, J lost 0 bases, and 4 bases lay in between. There are 15 residues in the CDR3.